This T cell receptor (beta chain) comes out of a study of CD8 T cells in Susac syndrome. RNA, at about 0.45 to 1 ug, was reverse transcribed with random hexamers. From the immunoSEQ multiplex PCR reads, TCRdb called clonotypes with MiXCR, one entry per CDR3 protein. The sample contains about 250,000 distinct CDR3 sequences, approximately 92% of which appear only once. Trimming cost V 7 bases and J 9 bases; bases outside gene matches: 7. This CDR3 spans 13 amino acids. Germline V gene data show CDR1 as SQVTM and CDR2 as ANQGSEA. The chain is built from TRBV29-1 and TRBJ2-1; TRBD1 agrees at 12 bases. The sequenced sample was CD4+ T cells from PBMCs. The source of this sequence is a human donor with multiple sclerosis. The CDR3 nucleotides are TGCAGCGAAGGGACAGGGGGCTCTGGTGAGCAGTTCTTC. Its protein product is CSEGTGGSGEQFF.